Below, 24 T cell receptor beta chains from the same sample are listed, as sequenced in a study of T cell responses to AZD1222 COVID-19 vaccine. TCRdb's copy holds only in-frame clones and misses some; the assay was immunoSEQ multiplex PCR. There are about 130,000 clones in the sample; around 87% occur only once, and more than 9% lies in the top ten. The sequences come from peripheral blood, collected on day 0 of AZD1222 vaccination. Receptors originate from an adult in good health.

The chain uses TRBV29-1 and TRBJ2-3, with 12 bases fitting TRBD2. The trim removed 6 bases at V and 3 bases at J, leaving 16 bases unmatched. The germline V gene encodes CDR1 SQVTM and CDR2 ANQGSEA. CDR3 length equals 18 residues. CDR3 sequence reads: CSVKTRTSGTRGTDTQYF. In DNA form, the CDR3 reads TGCAGCGTCAAAACCCGGACTAGCGGGACTAGGGGAACAGATACGCAGTATTTT.

The rearrangement uses TRBV18 and TRBJ1-4; D ambiguous. The germline CDR1 and CDR2 sequences are KGHSH and LQKENI. The CDR3 is 16 amino acids. V gave up 3 bases and J gave up 7 bases, with 18 bases separating them. The CDR3 bases are TGTGCCAGCTCACCTTCGATGGGAGGTCGGGGTGAAAAACTGTTTTTT. It is translated as CASSPSMGGRGEKLFF. Looking up the rest from reference TRBV18 and TRBJ1-4 gives the full variable domain: NAGVMQNPRHLVRRRGQEARLRCSPMKGHSHVYWYRQLPEEGLKFMVYLQKENIIDESGMPKERFSAEFPKEGPSILRIQQVVRGDSAAYFCASSPSMGGRGEKLFFGSGTQLSVL.

The V call is TRBV10-3, the J call TRBJ1-5; 8 nucleotides agree with TRBD1. CDR3 length: 16 amino acids. The trim removed 4 bases at V and 1 base at J, leaving 6 bases unmatched. Germline V lookup: CDR1 ENHRY, CDR2 SYGVKD. In DNA, the CDR3 is TGTGCCATCAGTGGAAATCAGGGGGCGAGCAATCAGCCCCAGCATTTT. It yields the protein CAISGNQGASNQPQHF.

V is TRBV30 and J is TRBJ1-2; D may be TRBD1 (6 bases). The CDR3 runs 12 residues. V was trimmed by 3 bases and J by 8 bases, leaving 13 bases between them. CDR1 and CDR2 (germline): GTSNPN, SVGIG (reference sequence). The CDR3 DNA reads TGTGCCTGGAGCACAGGGAGGAGGGGCTACACCTTC. Amino acid sequence: CAWSTGRRGYTF.

The genes are TRBV9 and TRBJ2-2, with unresolved D. Germline V gene data show CDR1 as SGDLS and CDR2 as YYNGEE. The CDR3 spans 12 residues. The germline V and J ends were trimmed by 0 bases and 7 bases, with 4 bases remaining between them. CDR3 protein: CASSVEGGELFF. The CDR3 bases are TGTGCCAGCAGCGTAGAAGGCGGGGAGCTGTTTTTT.

The chain recombines TRBV1 with TRBJ2-1; TRBD2 is the table's D call, not checked against the DNA. TRBV1 represents a pseudogene. The CDR3 length is 15 residues. Here the CDR3 reads CTSSQAPAGGNEQFF. As DNA, the CDR3 is TGCACCAGCAGCCAAGCCCCAGCGGGGGGGAATGAGCAGTTCTTC.

The rearrangement joins TRBV5-1 to TRBJ1-1; possibly TRBD1 for D (6 bases). CDR1 and CDR2 from the germline V gene are SGHRS and YFSETQ. The V end was cut by 4 bases, the J end by 7 bases, with 17 bases between. The CDR3 totals 14 residues. The CDR3 DNA reads TGCGCCAGCAGCCCGAACAGGGTGAAGGGTGAAGCTTTCTTT. Residues: CASSPNRVKGEAFF.

The rearrangement joins TRBV18 to TRBJ2-7; D might be TRBD1 or TRBD2, each matching 5 bases. Germline CDR1 KGHSH, CDR2 LQKENI. V shed 3 bases and J shed 5 bases, with 11 bases lying between them. The CDR3 length is 13 residues. CDR3 in amino acids: CASSPSAGNEQYF. The CDR3 region has the DNA TGTGCCAGCTCACCTAGCGCAGGGAACGAGCAGTACTTC.

V is TRBV30 and J is TRBJ2-2; D unclear. Looked up from germline, CDR1 is GTSNPN and CDR2 is SVGIG (reference sequence). V gave up 0 bases and J gave up 8 bases, with 13 bases separating them. This CDR3 has 14 amino acids. The CDR3 bases are TGTGCCTGGAGTGTACTACGAGAAGGTGGGGAGCTGTTTTTT. This codes for CAWSVLREGGELFF.

This clone was picked up one time. The gene calls are TRBV6-5 and TRBJ2-7; D is unresolved. Trimming removed 5 bases from V and 4 bases from J, with 15 bases in between. The germline V gene has CDR1 MNHEY and CDR2 SVGAGI. The CDR3 is made up of 14 amino acids. CDR3 bases: TGTGCCAGCAGTAGGTCGGGCCAACGATACGAGCAGTACTTC. Amino acids: CASSRSGQRYEQYF.

This chain uses TRBV28 with TRBJ2-6; tentatively, D is TRBD1 (5 bases). The V end lost 10 bases, the J end lost 0 bases, and 16 bases lay between the germline ends. This CDR3 has 16 amino acids. Germline V CDR1 and CDR2: MDHEN, SYDVKM. CDR3 loop: CATDQGSFSGANVLTF. CDR3 nucleotides: TGTGCCACCGATCAGGGTTCCTTCTCTGGGGCCAACGTCCTGACTTTC.

J is TRBJ2-1 and V is TRBV24-1, with a weak D call TRBD2 (6 bases). Germline assignment: CDR1 KGHDR and CDR2 SFDVKD. V gave up 2 bases and J gave up 10 bases, with 11 bases separating them. The CDR3 contains 13 residues. CDR3 nucleotide sequence: TGTGCCACCAGTGATTCGTTTGGGGGGGAGCAGTTCTTC. Amino acids: CATSDSFGGEQFF.

The chain uses TRBV28 and TRBJ2-1, with 12 bases identical to TRBD2. CDR1 and CDR2 from the germline V gene are MDHEN and SYDVKM. This CDR3 comprises 14 residues. With V trimmed by 10 bases and J by 7 bases, 8 bases remained unmatched. The CDR3 here is CATYLAGGRNEQFF. The CDR3 DNA is TGTGCCACCTACCTAGCGGGAGGGCGGAATGAGCAGTTCTTC.

The V and J genes are TRBV24-1 and TRBJ1-2; D might be TRBD1 (6 bases). Trimming took off 3 bases at V and 8 bases at J, with 15 bases between the two ends. Per the germline V gene, CDR1 is KGHDR and CDR2 is SFDVKD. The CDR3 is made up of 14 amino acids. CDR3 sequence: CATSDPGHSEGYTF. CDR3 DNA sequence: TGTGCCACCAGTGATCCGGGACATTCAGAGGGCTACACCTTC.

V gene TRBV28 combines with J gene TRBJ2-1, with D possibly being TRBD1 (6 bases). Germline values: CDR1 MDHEN, CDR2 SYDVKM. The germline V and J ends were trimmed by 6 bases and 3 bases, with 12 bases remaining between them. The CDR3 runs to 14 residues. The DNA of the CDR3 is TGTGCCAGCAGCCGCCGGACAGTCTACAATGAGCAGTTCTTC. This encodes CASSRRTVYNEQFF.

This clone was detected once. V and J are TRBV18 and TRBJ1-4; 9 nucleotides line up with TRBD1. The germline CDR1 and CDR2 sequences are KGHSH and LQKENI. CDR3 length: 13 amino acids. The V gene end was trimmed by 6 bases and the J gene end by 6 bases; junction bases not matched to a gene: 2. The chain's CDR3 is CASSRQGDEKLFF. In DNA, the CDR3 is TGTGCCAGCTCCCGACAGGGGGATGAAAAACTGTTTTTT.

A few counts support this clone. This sequence joins TRBV29-1 and TRBJ1-2; 8 bases agree with TRBD1. From germline, CDR1 is SQVTM and CDR2 ANQGSEA. The length of the CDR3 is 14 residues. V dropped 7 bases and J dropped 1; count of bases not matched to a gene: 8. The CDR3 bases are TGCAGCGCTGAGGACAGGGAGAATAACTATGGCTACACCTTC. The encoded protein is CSAEDRENNYGYTF.

Comment on this clone: Other nucleotide sequences in the sample specify the same CDR3. This chain uses TRBV5-4 with TRBJ1-1; 12 positions match TRBD1. Germline V gives CDR1 SGHNT, CDR2 YYREEE (reference sequence). The CDR3 extends over 15 amino acids. V lost 2 bases and J lost 5; bases outside the gene matches: 4. The CDR3 loop reads CASSFGGQGATEAFF. In DNA form, the CDR3 reads TGTGCCAGCAGCTTTGGGGGACAGGGGGCAACTGAAGCTTTCTTT.

This clone was found once. The gene calls are TRBV6-2 or TRBV6-3 and TRBJ2-7; unclear D gene. From germline, CDR1 is MNHEY and CDR2 SVGEGT. V was cut by 0 bases and J by 2 bases, with 11 bases left in between. The CDR3 contains 15 residues. This CDR3 is CASSYSTPSTYEQYF. The DNA of the CDR3 is TGTGCCAGCAGTTACTCCACCCCTTCTACCTACGAGCAGTACTTC.

The chain employs TRBV2 and TRBJ1-2; D might be TRBD1 (5 bases). The V gene lost 0 bases and the J gene lost 4 bases, with 9 bases spanning the gap. The CDR3 runs 14 residues. Germline CDR1 SNHLY, CDR2 FYNNEI. CDR3 region: CASSEAGVLYGYTF. The CDR3, as DNA: TGTGCCAGCAGTGAAGCGGGGGTTCTCTATGGCTACACCTTC. Combining the CDR3 with reference TRBV2 and TRBJ1-2 gives the whole variable domain EPEVTQTPSHQVTQMGQEVILRCVPISNHLYFYWYRQILGQKVEFLVSFYNNEISEKSEIFDDQFSVERPDGSNFTLKIRSTKLEDSAMYFCASSEAGVLYGYTFGSGTRLTVV.

The rearrangement uses TRBV29-1 and TRBJ1-5; 8 nucleotides agree with TRBD1. Germline CDR1 reads SQVTM; CDR2 reads ANQGSEA. V shed 4 bases, J shed 4 bases, and the junction held 3 bases outside the gene matches. This CDR3 has 13 residues. The CDR3 region has the DNA TGCAGCGTTGGGACAGGGCCTAATCAGCCCCAGCATTTT. Translating it yields CSVGTGPNQPQHF.

The chain joins TRBV11-2 to TRBJ1-6; maybe TRBD1 (5 bases). CDR3 length: 15 amino acids. Deletions cut 3 bases from V and 9 bases from J, with 15 bases between. CDR1 SGHAT and CDR2 FQNNGV come from the germline V gene. As DNA, the CDR3 is TGTGCCAGCAGCTTCGAAGGTAGGGGAGTTTCACCCCTCCACTTT. Translating it yields CASSFEGRGVSPLHF.

V usage is TRBV27 and J usage is TRBJ2-1; 8 bases align to TRBD2. Germline CDR1 is MNHEY and CDR2 is SMNVEV (reference sequence). V gave up 1 base and J gave up 10 bases; unmatched junction bases: 12. The length of the CDR3 is 16 residues. This CDR3 is CASSLLAGGLVWEQFF. CDR3 in DNA: TGTGCCAGCAGTTTATTGGCGGGGGGCCTGGTTTGGGAGCAGTTCTTC.

This chain's CDR3 is CASSIRTSGRLGANVLTF. In nucleotides, the CDR3 is TGTGCCAGTAGTATTCGGACTAGCGGCAGGCTAGGGGCCAACGTCCTGACTTTC. The J gene is TRBJ2-6, the V gene TRBV19; the match to TRBD2 covers 10 bases. The CDR3 totals 18 residues. J was trimmed by 4 bases and V by 3 bases; bases with no gene match: 9. Germline values: CDR1 LNHDA, CDR2 SQIVND (reference sequence).